A selection of T cell receptor beta chains follows, all from one sample in a study of a mutant IDH1 vaccine in newly diagnosed glioma. These receptors' targets are unknown. TCRdb keeps only in-frame clones here, not all; method: immunoSEQ multiplex PCR. The sample lists roughly 74,000 clones; 75% to 90% were seen once. Sequenced material: PBMCs, taken from a glioma patient whose treatment included an IDH1 peptide vaccine. The receptors were sampled from a woman aged 45-65 years with glioma. The CDR3 runs from the conserved cysteine through the conserved F or W. The D gene is left open where the match is weak. The size field is filled for only some rows; it gives once, few, many or a size class.

CDR3aa,CDR3nt,len,v_gene,j_gene,abundance,d_gene
CAWGDLNTIYF,TGTGCCTGGGGGGACTTAAACACCATATATTTT,11,TRBV30,TRBJ1-3,.,.
CASSYTLGGGRSTEAFF,TGTGCCAGCAGCTACACTCTCGGGGGGGGGCGAAGCACTGAAGCTTTCTTT,17,TRBV11-2,TRBJ1-1,.,.
CASSPPPRANVLTF,TGTGCCAGCTCACCACCGCCGCGGGCCAACGTCCTGACTTTC,14,TRBV18,TRBJ2-6,.,.
CASSSGYEQYF,TGTGCCAGCAGTTCAGGGTACGAGCAGTACTTC,11,TRBV27,TRBJ2-7,.,.
CASSSAAREKLFF,TGTGCCAGCAGTTCGGCGGCGCGGGAAAAACTGTTTTTT,13,TRBV6-6,TRBJ1-4,.,.
CASRALQGWRRGVNYGYTF,TGTGCCAGCAGGGCGTTACAGGGATGGAGAAGAGGAGTGAACTATGGCTACACCTTC,19,TRBV2,TRBJ1-2,few,.
CASSQASGSGDTQYF,TGCGCCAGCAGCCAAGCAAGCGGGAGTGGTGATACGCAGTATTTT,15,TRBV4-1,TRBJ2-3,.,TRBD2
CASSSHGSHGYTF,TGTGCCAGCAGCTCCCATGGATCCCATGGCTACACCTTC,13,TRBV9,TRBJ1-2,few,.
CSAPRGNEQFF,TGCAGTGCCCCCCGAGGCAATGAGCAGTTCTTC,11,TRBV20-1,TRBJ2-1,.,.
CASSLTGTDTQYF,TGTGCCAGCAGTTTAACCGGCACAGATACGCAGTATTTT,13,TRBV27,TRBJ2-3,.,.
CASSIGGDTEAFF,TGTGCCAGTAGTATAGGTGGGGACACTGAAGCTTTCTTT,13,TRBV19,TRBJ1-1,.,.
CASSYGGGELFF,TGTGCCAGCAGTTACGGTGGCGGGGAGCTGTTTTTT,12,TRBV6-6,TRBJ2-2,.,.
CASRALGGTSYEQYF,TGCGCCAGCAGGGCCCTGGGCGGAACCTCCTACGAGCAGTACTTC,15,TRBV10-2,TRBJ2-7,.,.
CASSISDASEKLFF,TGTGCCAGCAGTATTAGTGACGCGAGTGAAAAACTGTTTTTT,14,TRBV27,TRBJ1-4,.,.
CATGGVTGELFF,TGTGCGACAGGGGGAGTCACCGGGGAGCTGTTTTTT,12,TRBV2,TRBJ2-2,.,TRBD1
CAWSAGTSMNNEQFF,TGTGCCTGGAGCGCCGGGACTTCAATGAACAATGAGCAGTTCTTC,15,TRBV30,TRBJ2-1,.,.
CASSLPAGAVTGELFF,TGTGCCAGCAGCTTACCAGCGGGAGCGGTTACCGGGGAGCTGTTTTTT,16,TRBV7-9,TRBJ2-2,.,TRBD2
CASSLGGEGGTEAFF,TGTGCCAGCAGCTTAGGGGGTGAGGGGGGCACTGAAGCTTTCTTT,15,TRBV7-8,TRBJ1-1,.,.
CASSLIPGRSTEAFF,TGTGCCAGCAGTTTAATTCCGGGTCGTTCGACTGAAGCTTTCTTT,15,TRBV27,TRBJ1-1,few,.
CASSSTPGTGNEKLFF,TGTGCCAGTAGCAGTACGCCCGGGACAGGGAACGAAAAACTGTTTTTT,16,TRBV19,TRBJ1-4,.,TRBD1
CASSRTHYTEAFF,TGTGCCAGTAGTAGGACCCACTACACTGAAGCTTTCTTT,13,TRBV7-2,TRBJ1-1,.,.
CASSRSPRGPQHF,TGTGCCAGCAGTCGCAGCCCGAGGGGGCCCCAGCATTTT,13,TRBV6-5,TRBJ1-5,.,.
CAWRGRLNTEAFF,TGTGCCTGGAGGGGACGGTTGAACACTGAAGCTTTCTTT,13,TRBV30,TRBJ1-1,.,.
CASRYPGGSGELFF,TGTGCCAGCCGCTATCCGGGTGGCTCCGGGGAGCTGTTTTTT,14,TRBV19,TRBJ2-2,.,.
CASGDSEQYF,TGTGCCAGCGGGGATTCCGAGCAGTACTTC,10,TRBV7-9,TRBJ2-7,.,.
CAAERQRNEKLFF,TGTGCCGCCGAGAGGCAGAGAAATGAAAAACTGTTTTTT,13,TRBV6-1,TRBJ1-4,.,.
CASGQGNYGYTF,TGTGCCAGCGGACAGGGAAACTATGGCTACACCTTC,12,TRBV6-1,TRBJ1-2,.,TRBD1
CASPGGRASNVSYEQYF,TGTGCCAGCCCCGGCGGGAGGGCCTCAAACGTTTCCTACGAGCAGTACTTC,17,TRBV28,TRBJ2-7,.,TRBD2
CASSLLQDTTGELFF,TGCGCCAGTAGCCTTTTACAGGACACCACCGGGGAGCTGTTTTTT,15,TRBV4-1,TRBJ2-2,.,.
CASSYSYSQEAFF,TGTGCCAGCAGTTACTCGTACTCACAGGAAGCTTTCTTT,13,TRBV6-5,TRBJ1-1,.,.
CASSSDRGNQPQHF,TGTGCCAGCTCCTCTGACAGGGGAAATCAGCCCCAGCATTTT,14,TRBV18,TRBJ1-5,.,TRBD1
CASSLALTDTQYF,TGTGCCAGCAGCTTAGCCCTCACAGATACGCAGTATTTT,13,TRBV7-9,TRBJ2-3,.,.
CASRPQGAHNEKLFF,TGTGCCAGTAGGCCTCAGGGGGCACATAATGAAAAACTGTTTTTT,15,TRBV19,TRBJ1-4,few,TRBD1
CASSPGSGLSLVNEAFF,TGTGCCAGCAGCCCTGGCTCGGGACTCTCTTTGGTGAACGAAGCTTTCTTT,17,TRBV7-3,TRBJ1-1,.,.
CASSPRYRDRTYEQYF,TGTGCCAGCAGCCCCCGCTACCGGGACAGAACCTACGAGCAGTACTTC,16,TRBV14,TRBJ2-7,.,TRBD1
CASSPLGQGSNEQFF,TGTGCCAGCTCACCACTCGGACAGGGCTCCAATGAGCAGTTCTTC,15,TRBV18,TRBJ2-1,.,TRBD1
CASSEGQHYEQYF,TGTGCCAGCAGTGAAGGACAGCACTACGAGCAGTACTTC,13,TRBV6-1,TRBJ2-7,.,.
CASSWALEAGEQFF,TGTGCCAGCAGCTGGGCGCTAGAGGCGGGTGAGCAGTTCTTC,14,TRBV27,TRBJ2-1,.,.
CASSPQTWREDTGELFF,TGTGCCAGCAGTCCCCAGACATGGAGGGAGGACACCGGGGAGCTGTTTTTT,17,TRBV27,TRBJ2-2,.,.
CASTLIGTGFGELFF,TGCGCCAGCACCCTAATCGGGACAGGGTTCGGGGAGCTGTTTTTT,15,TRBV5-1,TRBJ2-2,.,TRBD1
CASSYTNTEAFF,TGTGCCAGCAGTTACACGAACACTGAAGCTTTCTTT,12,TRBV28,TRBJ1-1,few,.
CASNSGGQNIQYF,TGTGCCAGCAATTCGGGGGGCCAAAACATTCAGTACTTC,13,TRBV9,TRBJ2-4,.,.
CASSLAGGDGYTF,TGTGCCAGCAGCTTAGCTGGAGGGGATGGCTACACCTTC,13,TRBV7-9,TRBJ1-2,.,.
CAMARGHPTSYEQYF,TGTGCCATGGCCCGGGGACACCCAACTTCCTACGAGCAGTACTTC,15,TRBV10-3,TRBJ2-7,.,.
CASDSGGDGYTF,TGTGCTAGTGATTCAGGGGGCGATGGCTACACCTTC,12,TRBV12-5,TRBJ1-2,.,TRBD1
CASSQQGDYGYTF,TGTGCCAGCAGCCAACAGGGTGACTATGGCTACACCTTC,13,TRBV27,TRBJ1-2,.,.
CASSLSRGSGYEQYF,TGTGCCAGCAGTTTATCGAGGGGTAGTGGTTACGAGCAGTACTTC,15,TRBV27,TRBJ2-7,.,.
CASSSASANLEGEQFF,TGTGCCAGCAGTTCCGCCAGCGCCAACCTTGAGGGTGAGCAGTTCTTC,16,TRBV6-5,TRBJ2-1,.,.
CASSLGSGNEDTQYF,TGTGCTAGCAGCTTAGGATCGGGGAATGAAGATACGCAGTATTTT,15,TRBV7-7,TRBJ2-3,once,.
CASSVGPGHYNEQFF,TGTGCCAGCAGCGTAGGGCCGGGACATTACAATGAGCAGTTCTTC,15,TRBV9,TRBJ2-1,few,.
CASRHRHSNQPQHF,TGTGCCAGTAGGCACAGGCATAGCAATCAGCCCCAGCATTTT,14,TRBV19,TRBJ1-5,.,.
CASRDSYEQYF,TGTGCCAGCCGAGACTCCTACGAGCAGTACTTC,11,TRBV6-5,TRBJ2-7,.,.
CASSSRGGTYNEKLFF,TGTGCCAGCAGTTCCCGAGGTGGGACATATAATGAAAAACTGTTTTTT,16,TRBV6-5,TRBJ1-4,.,.
CASSQDGGVLGYGYTF,TGCGCCAGCAGCCAAGATGGAGGGGTATTAGGCTATGGCTACACCTTC,16,TRBV4-1,TRBJ1-2,.,.
CASSSPPGGVKTQYF,TGTGCCAGCAGCTCACCCCCAGGGGGCGTGAAGACCCAGTACTTC,15,TRBV7-9,TRBJ2-5,.,TRBD1